The 5 T cell receptor beta chains reported below all come from one sample, sequenced in a study of metastatic and nonmetastatic thyroid tumors. TCRdb re-clonotyped the PCR reads via MiXCR. The table lists around 18,000 clones, approximately 35% of them singletons. Not a single patient had been given any form of treatment at any point before undergoing thyroid surgery. Sequences were obtained from tumor tissue. The receptor source for this set is a female donor with papillary thyroid cancer or a benign thyroid nodule (not recorded which). Some clones in this sample may be carry-over from other donors' samples.

The sample holds many counts of this clone. The genes are TRBV27 and TRBJ2-7; TRBD2 aligns across 8 bases. After removal of 8 bases from V and 5 bases from J, the junction contained 5 bases not matched to a gene. The CDR3 has 12 amino acids. CDR1 is MNHEY and CDR2 is SMNVEV in the germline V gene (reference sequence). CDR3 nucleotide sequence: TGTGCCAGCGCTAGCGGGTCCCACGAGCAGTACTTC. It translates to CASASGSHEQYF.

This clone counts as medium-sized. The genes are TRBV4-1 and TRBJ1-2; 7 bases agree with TRBD1. This CDR3 region has 16 residues. Germline CDR1 reads MGHRA; CDR2 reads YSYEKL. With V trimmed by 2 bases and J by 3 bases, 9 bases remained unmatched. The CDR3 here is CASSQRQGLDHYGYTF. Written as DNA, the CDR3 is TGCGCCAGCAGCCAAAGACAGGGTCTTGATCACTATGGCTACACCTTC.

In this sample, this clone turned up a few times. This chain joins TRBV7-9 and TRBJ1-2, with unresolved D. The length of the CDR3 is 13 residues. V lost 1 base to trimming and J lost 5 bases, with 8 bases between them. The germline V gene encodes CDR1 SEHNR and CDR2 FQNEAQ (reference sequence). Written as DNA, the CDR3 is TGTGCCAGCAGCTTAGAAGGCTTTTATGGCTACACCTTC. This translates into CASSLEGFYGYTF.

Turning to this clone: Compared with germline, one end of the junction differs, possibly owing to a read error. J is TRBJ2-3 and V is TRBV18; the match to TRBD2 covers 7 bases. The CDR3 contains 13 residues. Germline V CDR1 and CDR2: KGHSH, LQKENI. The DNA for the CDR3 is TGTGACAGCTCATCGACTAGCAGAGATACGCACTATTTT. Amino acids: CDSSSTSRDTHYF.

In DNA, the CDR3 is TGTGCCAGCAGCAATACCCAACGGAGGGGCGAGCAGTACTTC. Residues: CASSNTQRRGEQYF. The genes are TRBV6-1 and TRBJ2-7; D may be TRBD2 (6 bases). CDR3 size: 14 residues. The germline gives CDR1 MNHNS, CDR2 SASEGT. The V and J ends lost 6 bases and 6 bases respectively, with 18 bases between them.